The clone carrying this T cell receptor (beta chain) was detected a few times. Its target is not known. Building the TCR beta libraries relied on iRepertoire HTBI primers, and CDR3 regions underwent Arm-PCR. Each CDR3 protein gets one entry after TCRdb re-called the multiplex PCR reads with MiXCR. The sample contains approximately 350,000 distinct CDR3 sequences, 15% to 20% of which appear only once. This specimen comes from a study of regulatory T cells in long-lasting Graves disease. Findings and caveats of the study: More public clonotypes were shared by persistent patients (around 2,800) than by new patients (roughly 930).

This CDR3 is built from 20 residues. Germline trimming cut 4 bases from V and 2 bases from J; bases unmatched to any gene: 16. Germline V gene data show CDR1 as SGHDN and CDR2 as FVKESK. Time point given: newly diagnosed GD, antithyroid drugs for less than 3 months. There was RNA extracted from PBMCs, and the TCR library was made from it. EDTA tubes collected nine milliliters of peripheral blood. The same data also contributed to another study, on T cells in Graves' hyperthyroidism and ophthalmopathy. From that report: The TCR CDR3 was amplified in a first-round RT-PCR using the HTBI primer set.

The chain joins TRBV14 to TRBJ2-2, with TRBD2 matching 10 bases. The source of this sequence is a woman aged 18-35 years with Graves disease. Sequenced material: peripheral blood mononuclear cells (PBMCs), taken at new diagnosis, from a patient treated with antithyroid drugs. The CDR3 spells CASSPRGIAGGRRNTGELFF. CDR3 DNA sequence: TGTGCCAGCAGCCCCCGGGGGATAGCGGGGGGCCGGAGAAACACCGGGGAGCTGTTTTTT.